These 19 T cell receptor beta chains share one sample of origin, sequenced in a study of Tregs in tolerant kidney transplant recipients. Related graft donors supplied nonmyeloablative bone marrow transplants, and mixed chimerism was transient. TCRdb's copy holds only in-frame clones and misses some; the assay was immunoSEQ multiplex PCR. This table lists tens of thousands of clones. Sequenced here: CD4+ T cells from blood (PBMCs), sampled 24 months after the transplant. Receptor source: a human patient who received a combined kidney and bone marrow transplant. Among the T cells, some may be from the graft donor.

In the case of this clone: Read data end 3 residues before the CDR3 end; the end is taken from the germline J gene. The chain couples TRBV9 to TRBJ2-1, with 13 bases aligning to TRBD2. Unmatched junction bases numbered 6, after V lost 3 bases and J lost 6 bases. The CDR3 extends over 16 amino acids. CDR1 SGDLS and CDR2 YYNGEE come from the germline V gene. The CDR3 reads CASSGLLAGGSNEQFF. The DNA read from the CDR3 is TGTGCCAGCAGCGGACTACTAGCGGGAGGGAGCAATGAG.

About this clone: Coverage ceases 3 residues before the CDR3 finishes, and the germline J gene fills in the end. The chain employs TRBV6-2 or TRBV6-3 and TRBJ1-1, with TRBD1 identical over 7 bases. J gave up 6 bases and V 2 bases, and 6 bases lay outside the gene matches. CDR3 length: 14 residues. Germline V gives CDR1 MNHEY, CDR2 SVGEGT. CDR3 DNA, as far as it was read: TGTGCCAGCAGTTACAGACAGGGCAGGGCTGAA. This gives the protein CASSYRQGRAE. The full CDR3 reads CASSYRQGRAEAFF.

As for this clone: From the germline J gene comes the end of the CDR3, since the read stops 3 residues before it. J is TRBJ2-5 and V is TRBV5-1, with D perhaps TRBD2 (6 bases). The V gene's germline CDR1 is SGHRS and CDR2 YFSETQ. The CDR3 extends over 15 amino acids. V was pared by 4 bases and J by 4 bases, with 17 bases between. CDR3 in amino acids: CASSQGTSLGETQYF. The covered CDR3 bases are TGCGCCAGCAGCCAAGGGACTTCCTTGGGAGAGACC.

For this clone: The read stops 3 residues short of the end of the CDR3; the missing end is completed from the germline J gene. V is TRBV11-2 and J is TRBJ2-1, with 10 bases fitting TRBD1. The V gene's germline CDR1 is SGHAT and CDR2 FQNNGV. The CDR3 is 15 amino acids. With V trimmed by 1 base and J by 7 bases, 4 bases remained unmatched. The CDR3 here is CASSLGWTGGNEQFF. The part of the CDR3 DNA that was read is TGTGCCAGCAGCTTAGGTTGGACAGGGGGGAATGAG.

On this clone itself: The read terminates 3 residues before the CDR3 end, so the remaining end is supplied by the germline J gene. The chain combines TRBV5-1 with TRBJ2-7; D perhaps matches TRBD2 (6 bases). This CDR3 has 16 amino acids. Germline V gives CDR1 SGHRS, CDR2 YFSETQ. V lost 0 bases and J lost 5, with 18 bases in between. CDR3 DNA, as far as it was read: TGCGCCAGCAGCTTGGCTGTCGCGGGAAGTGTCGACGAG. As protein: CASSLAVAGSVDE. The CDR3 as a whole reads CASSLAVAGSVDEQYF.

As to this clone: The read terminates 3 residues ahead of where the CDR3 ends, so the germline J gene completes it. This chain joins TRBV15 and TRBJ2-7, with 7 bases fitting TRBD2. CDR1 is LNHNV, CDR2 YYDKDF, per germline (reference sequence). Unmatched junction bases numbered 5, after V lost 1 base and J lost 2 bases. CDR3 length: 15 residues. The CDR3 region is CATSRGASGAYEQYF. The CDR3 bases that were read are TGTGCCACCAGCAGAGGTGCTAGCGGAGCCTACGAG.

The DNA read from the CDR3 is TGTGCCAGTAGGGGGACAGGGGATCAGCCC. Its protein is CASRGTGDQP. The complete CDR3 protein is CASRGTGDQPQHF. The rearrangement links TRBV19 to TRBJ1-5; 10 bases match TRBD1. The read gets to within 3 residues of the CDR3 end, and the germline J gene fills in the rest. With 6 bases clipped from V and 5 bases from J, the junction kept 1 base outside the gene matches. The CDR3 has 13 amino acids. Germline CDR1 reads LNHDA; CDR2 reads SQIVND (reference sequence).

Turning to this clone: The read comes to an end 3 residues before the CDR3 does, leaving the germline J gene to fill in the end. The chain employs TRBV5-4 and TRBJ1-2; 8 bases map to TRBD1. The CDR3 extends over 15 amino acids. V was pared by 2 bases and J by 3 bases, with 6 bases of the junction left unmatched. CDR1 is SGHNT, CDR2 YYREEE, per germline (reference sequence). The CDR3 reads CASSFGQGTYYGYTF. CDR3 DNA, as far as it was read: TGTGCCAGCAGCTTTGGACAGGGCACTTACTATGGC.

Turning to this clone: The sequence runs out 3 residues before the end of the CDR3; the remainder is reconstructed from the germline J gene. The chain is built from TRBV5-1 and TRBJ2-7; 12 nucleotides match TRBD1. The germline V gene encodes CDR1 SGHRS and CDR2 YFSETQ. This CDR3 has 19 residues. V lost 0 bases, J lost 2 bases, and 12 bases stayed unmatched. The sequenced part of the CDR3 DNA is TGCGCCAGCAGCTTGGGGGGGACAGGGGGCTCCCGAATCGCCTACGAG. Amino acids: CASSLGGTGGSRIAYE. The CDR3 as a whole reads CASSLGGTGGSRIAYEQYF.

Notes on this clone: The CDR3 end is not reached by the read, which stops 3 residues before it; the germline J gene fills it in. This sequence joins TRBV2 and TRBJ2-4; D is ambiguous. The CDR3 covers 14 residues. The V gene lost 3 bases and the J gene lost 1 base, with 7 bases spanning the gap. Germline assignment: CDR1 SNHLY and CDR2 FYNNEI. CDR3 protein: CASSDLRAKNIQYF. The sequenced CDR3 bases are TGTGCCAGCAGTGACTTGCGTGCCAAAAACATT.

As to this clone: The sequenced fragment ends 3 residues before the CDR3 boundary, so the rest is inferred from the germline J gene. V and J are TRBV6-2 or TRBV6-3 and TRBJ2-5; 13 nucleotides line up with TRBD2. J lost 3 bases, V lost 10 bases, and 8 bases had no gene match. Per the germline V gene, CDR1 is MNHEY and CDR2 is SVGEGT. This CDR3 has 15 residues. The CDR3: CATRGTSGIEETQYF. The DNA read from the CDR3 is TGTGCCACCCGTGGGACTAGCGGGATTGAAGAGACC.

In regard to this clone: With the read ending 3 residues before the CDR3 end, the germline J gene is used to fill in that end. The chain has TRBV7-2 and TRBJ2-7, with D perhaps TRBD1 (6 bases). CDR1 is SGHTA and CDR2 is FQGNSA in the germline V gene. Trimming shortened V by 8 bases and J by 2 bases, and 16 bases separated the two germline ends. The CDR3 is 14 residues long. Partial CDR3 DNA: TGTGCCAGCGGCCCCCGGACAGTTCCCTACGAG. This codes for CASGPRTVPYE. The complete CDR3 protein is CASGPRTVPYEQYF.

In regard to this clone: With the read ending 3 residues before the CDR3 end, the germline J gene is used to fill in that end. The chain links TRBV18 to TRBJ2-5; the D gene is possibly TRBD1 (6 bases). Per germline, CDR1 KGHSH and CDR2 LQKENI. This CDR3 has 16 amino acids. V lost 1 base and J lost 0, with 12 bases in between. The chain's CDR3 is CASSPRVRGNQETQYF. The CDR3 bases that were read are TGTGCCAGCTCACCACGGGTTAGGGGGAACCAAGAGACC.

Comments on this clone: The CDR3 goes on 3 residues after the read ends, and that part is filled in from the germline J gene. The chain employs TRBV7-9 and TRBJ2-3, with TRBD2 as a possible D gene (5 bases). Trimming removed 4 bases from V and 2 bases from J, with 13 bases in between. The CDR3 extends over 15 amino acids. Per germline, CDR1 SEHNR and CDR2 FQNEAQ (reference sequence). The covered CDR3 bases are TGTGCCAGCAGCTACGGCGGAGGCTCCACAGATACG. It encodes CASSYGGGSTDT. The full CDR3 protein reads CASSYGGGSTDTQYF.

On this clone: Read data end 3 residues before the CDR3 end; the end is taken from the germline J gene. The chain is built from TRBV28 and TRBJ1-1; 8 bases fit TRBD1. This CDR3 is built from 16 residues. The ends lost 0 bases at V and 4 bases at J; junction bases unmatched: 7. The germline V gene has CDR1 MDHEN and CDR2 SYDVKM. Incomplete CDR3 DNA: TGTGCCAGCAGTTTATGGACAGGGGCCTTAGGCACTGAA. This sequence encodes CASSLWTGALGTE. From start to end, the CDR3 is CASSLWTGALGTEAFF.

To note about this clone: The CDR3 end lies 3 residues beyond the end of the read and is filled in from the germline J gene. This chain links TRBV7-3 with TRBJ2-5, with a possible D match to TRBD1 (5 bases). V lost 5 bases and J 3 bases, leaving 10 bases between the germline ends. The CDR3 runs 13 residues. The germline V gene has CDR1 SGHTA and CDR2 FQGTGA. CDR3 amino acids: CASSTSREETQYF. Incomplete CDR3 DNA: TGTGCCAGCAGCACGTCCAGGGAAGAGACC.

As for this clone: The missing CDR3 end, 3 residues past where the read stops, is filled in from the germline J gene. This chain joins TRBV7-2 and TRBJ2-7, with a possible D match to TRBD2 (6 bases). This CDR3 comprises 15 residues. Deletions cut 1 base from V and 2 bases from J, with 12 bases between. Germline V lookup: CDR1 SGHTA, CDR2 FQGNSA. This CDR3 reads CASSLVVADPYEQYF. The DNA read from the CDR3 is TGTGCCAGCAGCTTAGTGGTAGCGGATCCCTACGAG.

Of note for this clone: The sequenced fragment ends 3 residues before the CDR3 boundary, so the rest is inferred from the germline J gene. The chain recombines TRBV5-4 with TRBJ1-2, with 7 nucleotides matching TRBD1. This CDR3 has 14 amino acids. Germline loops: CDR1 SGHNT, CDR2 YYREEE (reference sequence). This CDR3 is CASSLGQGKGGYTF. The DNA read from the CDR3 is TGTGCCAGCAGCTTGGGACAGGGAAAAGGCGGC.

On this clone itself: The read finishes 3 residues shy of the CDR3 end, and the germline J gene is used to complete it. The rearrangement uses TRBV7-3 and TRBJ2-3, with D tentatively TRBD1 (5 bases). The CDR3 extends over 13 amino acids. The germline V gene has CDR1 SGHTA and CDR2 FQGTGA. V was shortened by 0 bases and J by 5 bases, with 6 bases between the two germline ends. The CDR3 is CASSLTRGDTQYF. The CDR3 bases that were read are TGTGCCAGCAGCTTAACAAGGGGAGATACG.